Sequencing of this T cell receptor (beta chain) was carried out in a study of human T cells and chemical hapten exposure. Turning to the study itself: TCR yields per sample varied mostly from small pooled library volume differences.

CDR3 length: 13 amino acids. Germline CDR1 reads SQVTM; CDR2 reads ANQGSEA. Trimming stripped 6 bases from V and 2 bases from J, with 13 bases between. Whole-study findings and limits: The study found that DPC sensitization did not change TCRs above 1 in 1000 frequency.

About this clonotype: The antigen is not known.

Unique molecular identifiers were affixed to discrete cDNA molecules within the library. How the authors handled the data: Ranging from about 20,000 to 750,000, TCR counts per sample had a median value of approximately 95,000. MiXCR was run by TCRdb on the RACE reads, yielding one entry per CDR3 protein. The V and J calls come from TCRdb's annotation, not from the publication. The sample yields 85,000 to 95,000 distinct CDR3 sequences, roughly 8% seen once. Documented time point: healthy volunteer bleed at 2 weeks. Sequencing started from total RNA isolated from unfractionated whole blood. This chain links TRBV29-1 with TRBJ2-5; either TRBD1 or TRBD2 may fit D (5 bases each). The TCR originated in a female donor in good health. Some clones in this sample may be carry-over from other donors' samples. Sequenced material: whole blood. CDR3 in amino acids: CSVARDPQETQYF. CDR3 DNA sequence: TGCAGCGTCGCCCGGGACCCTCAAGAGACCCAGTACTTC.